These T cell receptor beta chains were read from a single sample in a study of blood T cell repertoires in COVID-19. Clones were sequenced by immunoSEQ multiplex PCR, and TCRdb holds only the in-frame ones, with some missing. The sample shows 270,000 or so clones, about 85% of them seen only once. Material for sequencing was PBMCs or T cells enriched from blood (not recorded which). These receptors all stem from a woman between 50 and 59 years old who had been exposed to COVID-19. CDR3s include the opening cysteine and the closing phenylalanine or tryptophan. The D gene is left open where the match is weak. For some rows the clone size is stated as once, few or many, or as a class when expanded; others skip it.

TRBV19	TRBJ1-2	NA	NA	CASESLRGWGYTF	TGTGCCAGCGAGTCTCTCCGGGGTTGGGGCTACACCTTC
TRBV7-2	TRBJ2-5	NA	TRBD1	CASSSARNRDSDRETQYF	TGTGCCAGCAGCTCTGCCAGAAACCGGGACAGTGACCGAGAGACCCAGTACTTC
TRBV11-2	TRBJ1-1	NA	NA	CASSLVGATEAFF	TGTGCCAGCAGCTTAGTTGGGGCCACTGAAGCTTTCTTT
TRBV6-4	TRBJ1-5	once	NA	CASSPGDSNQPQHF	TGTGCCAGCAGTCCGGGGGATAGCAATCAGCCCCAGCATTTT
TRBV19	TRBJ1-1	NA	NA	CASSSTVNTEAFF	TGTGCCAGTAGTTCAACAGTGAACACTGAAGCTTTCTTT
TRBV5-1	TRBJ2-5	NA	TRBD2	CASRVGASGAETQYF	TGCGCCAGCAGAGTAGGGGCTAGCGGGGCAGAGACCCAGTACTTC
TRBV7-2	TRBJ2-1	NA	NA	CASSPYRNEQFF	TGTGCCAGCAGCCCTTATCGCAATGAGCAGTTCTTC
TRBV11-1	TRBJ1-2	NA	TRBD1	CASSITGEPYGYTF	TGTGCCAGCAGCATAACAGGGGAACCTTATGGCTACACCTTC
TRBV15	TRBJ1-3	NA	NA	CATTPDRYSGNTIYF	TGTGCCACCACCCCGGACAGATACTCTGGAAACACCATATATTTT
TRBV19	TRBJ2-7	NA	TRBD1	CASSRGGRGLYEQYF	TGTGCCAGTAGTAGAGGTGGCAGGGGGCTATACGAGCAGTACTTC
TRBV7-9	TRBJ1-2	NA	NA	CASSLGPALSVFF	TGTGCCAGCAGCTTAGGCCCCGCCCTGTCGGTTTTTTTC
TRBV6-5	TRBJ1-1	few	NA	CASLSDTNEAFF	TGTGCCAGCCTATCTGACACAAATGAAGCTTTCTTT
TRBV9	TRBJ1-5	NA	TRBD1	CASSGGQFPQHF	TGTGCCAGCAGCGGGGGACAGTTTCCCCAGCATTTT
TRBV7-9	TRBJ1-4	few	TRBD1	CASSSSGTGNEKLFF	TGTGCCAGCAGCTCCTCCGGGACAGGCAATGAAAAACTGTTTTTT
TRBV25-1	TRBJ1-3	NA	NA	CASSIGTAGNTIYF	TGTGCCAGCAGTATCGGCACAGCTGGAAACACCATATATTTT
TRBV5-6	TRBJ1-5	NA	NA	CASSSVGVSQHF	TGTGCCAGCAGCTCTGTTGGAGTCTCCCAGCATTTT
TRBV5-1	TRBJ1-4	NA	NA	CASSDAGATNEKLFF	TGCGCCAGCAGCGACGCAGGGGCAACTAATGAAAAACTGTTTTTT
TRBV27	TRBJ1-5	NA	NA	CASSLAAGSNQPQHF	TGTGCCAGCAGTTTGGCCGCGGGAAGCAATCAGCCCCAGCATTTT
TRBV13	TRBJ1-2	NA	NA	CASSFKTDEFNYGYTF	TGTGCCAGCAGCTTTAAGACAGACGAGTTTAACTATGGCTACACCTTC
TRBV7-8	TRBJ1-1	once	NA	CASSHRTDEAFF	TGTGCCAGCAGCCATCGGACAGATGAAGCTTTCTTT
TRBV18	TRBJ1-4	NA	NA	CASSPGGMTELFF	TGTGCCAGCTCACCTGGCGGCATGACAGAACTGTTTTTT
TRBV27	TRBJ1-1	NA	TRBD1	CASSARIGQGNTEAFF	TGTGCCAGCAGTGCCCGGATAGGACAGGGGAACACTGAAGCTTTCTTT
TRBV7-9	TRBJ1-5	NA	TRBD1	CASSATGDSNQPQHF	TGTGCCAGCAGCGCGACAGGGGACAGCAATCAGCCCCAGCATTTT
TRBV24-1	TRBJ1-2	NA	NA	CATSDSGQVTGYTF	TGTGCCACCAGTGATTCAGGTCAGGTAACAGGCTACACCTTC
TRBV12-5	TRBJ2-5	once	TRBD1	CASARDRGETQYF	TGTGCTAGTGCCAGGGACAGGGGCGAGACCCAGTACTTC
TRBV19	TRBJ1-1	NA	TRBD1	CASSPRPGGQTEAFF	TGTGCCAGTAGCCCCAGGCCAGGGGGGCAAACTGAAGCTTTCTTT
TRBV2	TRBJ1-1	NA	TRBD1	CASTRDSSVMNTEAFF	TGTGCCAGCACAAGGGACAGCTCCGTCATGAACACTGAAGCTTTCTTT
TRBV10-1	TRBJ2-3	NA	NA	CATDGTDATDTQYF	TGCGCCACTGACGGGACTGATGCCACAGATACGCAGTATTTT
TRBV30	TRBJ1-2	once	NA	CAWNAGTNYGYTF	TGTGCCTGGAACGCAGGGACTAACTATGGCTACACCTTC
TRBV19	TRBJ1-2	NA	TRBD1	CASTSRREDRGHLYGYTF	TGTGCCAGTACCTCACGGAGGGAGGACAGGGGGCATCTATATGGCTACACCTTC
TRBV29-1	TRBJ2-1	NA	NA	CSVNAKRRSKNEQFF	TGCAGCGTTAACGCCAAGCGACGGTCGAAGAATGAGCAGTTCTTC
TRBV19	TRBJ1-6	NA	TRBD1	CASSMVIGTVNSPLHF	TGTGCCAGTAGTATGGTGATCGGGACAGTTAATTCACCCCTCCACTTT
TRBV10-3	TRBJ1-1	NA	NA	CAICQGRKDTEAFF	TGTGCCATCTGTCAGGGCAGGAAGGACACTGAAGCTTTCTTT